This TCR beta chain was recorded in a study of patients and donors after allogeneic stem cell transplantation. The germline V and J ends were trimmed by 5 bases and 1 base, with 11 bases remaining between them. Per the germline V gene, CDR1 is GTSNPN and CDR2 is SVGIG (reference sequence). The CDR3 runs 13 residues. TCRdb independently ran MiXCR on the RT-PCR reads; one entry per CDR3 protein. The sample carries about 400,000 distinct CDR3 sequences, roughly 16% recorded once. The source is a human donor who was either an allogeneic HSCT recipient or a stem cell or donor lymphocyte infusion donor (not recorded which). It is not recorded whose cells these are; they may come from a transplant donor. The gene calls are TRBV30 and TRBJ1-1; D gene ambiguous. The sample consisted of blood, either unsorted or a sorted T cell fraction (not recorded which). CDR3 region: CAWGWQPNTEAFF. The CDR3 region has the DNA TGTGCCTGGGGATGGCAGCCGAACACTGAAGCTTTCTTT.